Below, one TCR beta chain is given with its context. The antigen is not known. This CDR3 has 13 residues. The ends were cut back, 2 bases at V and 4 bases at J, with 5 bases in the middle. Germline V CDR1 and CDR2: MNHEY, SMNVEV (reference sequence). These data come from a study of cytomegalovirus exposure and HLA in healthy donors. About the study: The roughly 130 validation repertoires used the same platform as the 550 to 850 first-cohort repertoires (as reported by a later analysis).

Regarding the study as a whole: According to a subsequent analysis, TCR clusters from the first cohort were inclined to appear together in the roughly 120 validation repertoires.

Assay: immunoSEQ multiplex PCR; the TCRdb copy retains only in-frame clones and omits some. The sample comprises 200,000 to 250,000 clones, 75% to 90% of which are singletons, and over 13% rests with the top ten. This receptor was taken from a woman aged 25 to 39 in good health and CMV-seropositive. Material: PBMCs. V is TRBV27 and J is TRBJ2-2; unclear D gene. The CDR3 is CASSLAVTGELFF. The CDR3 coding sequence is TGTGCCAGCAGTTTAGCAGTCACCGGGGAGCTGTTTTTT.